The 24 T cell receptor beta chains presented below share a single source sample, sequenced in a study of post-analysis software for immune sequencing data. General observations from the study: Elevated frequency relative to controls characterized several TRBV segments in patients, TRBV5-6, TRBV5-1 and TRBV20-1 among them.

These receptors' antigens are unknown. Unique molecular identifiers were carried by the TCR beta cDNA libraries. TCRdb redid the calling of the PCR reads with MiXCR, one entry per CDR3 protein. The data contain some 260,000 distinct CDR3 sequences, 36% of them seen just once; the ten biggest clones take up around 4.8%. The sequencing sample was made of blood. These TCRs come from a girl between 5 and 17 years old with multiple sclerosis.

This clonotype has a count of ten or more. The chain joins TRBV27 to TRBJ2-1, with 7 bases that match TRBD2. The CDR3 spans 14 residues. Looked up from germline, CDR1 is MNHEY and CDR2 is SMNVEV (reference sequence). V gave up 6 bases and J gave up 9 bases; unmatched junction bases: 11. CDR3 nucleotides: TGTGCCAGCAGCCCAGGACTAGTATATAGTGAGCAGTTCTTC. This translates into CASSPGLVYSEQFF.

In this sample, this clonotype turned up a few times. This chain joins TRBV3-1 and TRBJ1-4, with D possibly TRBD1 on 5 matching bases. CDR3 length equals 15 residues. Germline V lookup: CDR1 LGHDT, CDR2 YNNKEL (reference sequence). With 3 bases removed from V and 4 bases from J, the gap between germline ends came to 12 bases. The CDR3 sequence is CASSHRQGLNEKLFF. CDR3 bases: TGTGCCAGCAGCCACCGGCAGGGCCTTAATGAAAAACTGTTTTTT.

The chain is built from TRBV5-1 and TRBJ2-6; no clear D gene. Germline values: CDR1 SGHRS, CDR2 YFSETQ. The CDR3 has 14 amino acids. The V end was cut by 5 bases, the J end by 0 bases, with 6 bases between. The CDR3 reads CASREVSGANVLTF. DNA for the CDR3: TGCGCCAGCAGGGAAGTCTCTGGGGCCAACGTCCTGACTTTC.

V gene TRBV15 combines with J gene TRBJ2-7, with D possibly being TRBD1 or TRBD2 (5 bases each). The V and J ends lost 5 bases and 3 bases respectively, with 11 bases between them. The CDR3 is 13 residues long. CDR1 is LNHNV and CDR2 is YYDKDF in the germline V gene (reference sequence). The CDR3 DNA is TGTGCCACCAGCGGGGGAGAGGACTACGAGCAGTACTTC. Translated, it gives CATSGGEDYEQYF.

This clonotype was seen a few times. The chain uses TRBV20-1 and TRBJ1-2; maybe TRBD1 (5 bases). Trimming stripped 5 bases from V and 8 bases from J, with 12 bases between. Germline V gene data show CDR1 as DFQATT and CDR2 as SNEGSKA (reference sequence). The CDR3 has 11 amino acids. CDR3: CSAAGVEGYTF. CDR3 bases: TGCAGTGCTGCGGGGGTAGAGGGCTACACCTTC.

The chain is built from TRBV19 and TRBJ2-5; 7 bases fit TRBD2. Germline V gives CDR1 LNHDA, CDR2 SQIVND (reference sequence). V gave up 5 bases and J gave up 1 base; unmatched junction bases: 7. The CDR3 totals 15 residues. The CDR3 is CASSSGGLTQETQYF. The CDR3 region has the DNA TGTGCCAGTAGTTCGGGAGGACTGACCCAAGAGACCCAGTACTTC.

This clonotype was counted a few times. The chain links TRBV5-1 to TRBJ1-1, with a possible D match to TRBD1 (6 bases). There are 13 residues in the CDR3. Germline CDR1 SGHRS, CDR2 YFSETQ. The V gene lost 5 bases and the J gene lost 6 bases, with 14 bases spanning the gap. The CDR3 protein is CASRTTGLPEAFF. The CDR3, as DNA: TGCGCCAGCAGAACCACAGGGCTGCCTGAAGCTTTCTTT.

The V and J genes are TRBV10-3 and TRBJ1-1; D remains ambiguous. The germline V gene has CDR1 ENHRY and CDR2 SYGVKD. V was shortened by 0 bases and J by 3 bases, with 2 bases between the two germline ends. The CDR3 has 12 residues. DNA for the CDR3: TGTGCCATCAGTGAGTCGGACACTGAAGCTTTCTTT. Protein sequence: CAISESDTEAFF.

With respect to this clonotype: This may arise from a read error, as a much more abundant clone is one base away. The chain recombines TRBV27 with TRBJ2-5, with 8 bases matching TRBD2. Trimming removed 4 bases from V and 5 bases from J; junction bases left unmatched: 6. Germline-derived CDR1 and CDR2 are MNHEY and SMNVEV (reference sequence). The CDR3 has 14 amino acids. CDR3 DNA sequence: TGTGCCAGCAGTTGGCGGGGGGCGCGGGAGACCCAGTACTTC. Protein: CASSWRGARETQYF.

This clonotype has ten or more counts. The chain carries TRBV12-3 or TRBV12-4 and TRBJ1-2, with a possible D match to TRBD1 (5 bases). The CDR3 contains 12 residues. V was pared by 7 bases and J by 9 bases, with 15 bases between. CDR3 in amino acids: CASTRNEGRYTF. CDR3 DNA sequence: TGTGCCAGCACCCGAAATGAGGGGCGCTACACCTTC.

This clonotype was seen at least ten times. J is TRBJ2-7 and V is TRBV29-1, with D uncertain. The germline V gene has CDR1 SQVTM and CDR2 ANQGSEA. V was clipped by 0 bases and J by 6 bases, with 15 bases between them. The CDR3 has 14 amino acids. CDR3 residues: CSVEDRLGYCEQYF. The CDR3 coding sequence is TGCAGCGTTGAAGATAGGTTAGGCTACTGCGAGCAGTACTTC.

The CDR3 sequence: CASSLMGLGELFF. In DNA form, the CDR3 reads TGCGCCAGCAGCTTGATGGGGCTCGGGGAGCTGTTTTTT. The chain joins TRBV5-1 to TRBJ2-2, with a possible D match to TRBD1 (5 bases). The germline V and J ends were trimmed by 1 base and 7 bases, with 8 bases remaining between them. Germline CDR1 reads SGHRS; CDR2 reads YFSETQ. This CDR3 region has 13 residues.

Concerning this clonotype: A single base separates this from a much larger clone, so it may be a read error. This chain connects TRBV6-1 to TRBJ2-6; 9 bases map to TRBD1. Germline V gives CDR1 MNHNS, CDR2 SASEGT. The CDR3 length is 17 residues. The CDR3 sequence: CASSRPGTGNGTNVLTF. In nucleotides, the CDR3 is TGTGCCAGCAGCCGTCCCGGGACAGGGAATGGGACCAACGTCCTGACTTTC.

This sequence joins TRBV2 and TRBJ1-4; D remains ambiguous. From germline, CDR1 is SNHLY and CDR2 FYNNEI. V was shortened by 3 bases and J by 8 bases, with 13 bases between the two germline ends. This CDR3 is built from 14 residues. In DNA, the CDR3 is TGTGCCAGCAGTGACCTGGGGATTGGAGAAAAACTGTTTTTT. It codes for CASSDLGIGEKLFF.

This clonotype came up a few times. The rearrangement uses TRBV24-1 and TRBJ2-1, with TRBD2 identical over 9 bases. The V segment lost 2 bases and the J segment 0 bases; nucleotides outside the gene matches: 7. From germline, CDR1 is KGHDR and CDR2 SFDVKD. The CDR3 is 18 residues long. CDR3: CATSDSGTSSDSYNEQFF. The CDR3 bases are TGTGCCACCAGTGATTCCGGGACTAGCTCAGACTCCTACAATGAGCAGTTCTTC.

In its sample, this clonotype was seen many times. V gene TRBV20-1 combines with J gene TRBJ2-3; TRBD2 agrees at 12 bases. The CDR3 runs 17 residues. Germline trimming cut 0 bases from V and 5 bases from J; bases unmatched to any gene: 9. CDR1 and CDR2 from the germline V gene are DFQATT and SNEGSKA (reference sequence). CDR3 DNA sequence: TGCAGTGCTAGAGATCCCTGGACTAGCGGGGCGGTAGATACGCAGTATTTT. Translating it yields CSARDPWTSGAVDTQYF.

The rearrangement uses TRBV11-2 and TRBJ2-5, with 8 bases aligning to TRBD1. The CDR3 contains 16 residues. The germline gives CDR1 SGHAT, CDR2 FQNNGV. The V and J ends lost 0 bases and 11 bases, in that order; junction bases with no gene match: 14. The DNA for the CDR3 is TGTGCCAGCAGCTTAGAATGGACAGGGTTTGGGAATGAGCAGTACTTC. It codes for CASSLEWTGFGNEQYF. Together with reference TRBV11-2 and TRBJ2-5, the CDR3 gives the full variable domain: EAGVAQSPRYKIIEKRQSVAFWCNPISGHATLYWYQQILGQGPKLLIQFQNNGVVDDSQLPKDRFSAERLKGVDSTLKIQPAKLEDSAVYLCASSLEWTGFGNEQYFGPGTRLLVL.

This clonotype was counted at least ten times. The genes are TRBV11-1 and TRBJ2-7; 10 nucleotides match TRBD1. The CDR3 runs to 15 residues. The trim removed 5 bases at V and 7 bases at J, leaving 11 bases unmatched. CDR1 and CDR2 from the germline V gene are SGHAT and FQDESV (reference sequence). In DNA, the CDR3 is TGTGCCAGCAGCCCACGGGACAGGGGCTTAAGGGAGCAGTACTTC. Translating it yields CASSPRDRGLREQYF.

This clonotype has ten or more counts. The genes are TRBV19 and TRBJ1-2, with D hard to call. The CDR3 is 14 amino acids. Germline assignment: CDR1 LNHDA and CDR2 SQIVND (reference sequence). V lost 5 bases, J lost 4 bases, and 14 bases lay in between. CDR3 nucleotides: TGTGCCAGTAGTCCCCTCCCAGGCCCCTATGGCTACACCTTC. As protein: CASSPLPGPYGYTF.

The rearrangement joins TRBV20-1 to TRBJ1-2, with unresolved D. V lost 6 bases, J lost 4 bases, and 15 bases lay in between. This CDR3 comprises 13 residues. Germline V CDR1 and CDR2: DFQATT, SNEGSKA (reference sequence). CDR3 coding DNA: TGCAGTGCGGGGAGTGAGGGTGTCTATGGCTACACCTTC. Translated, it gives CSAGSEGVYGYTF.

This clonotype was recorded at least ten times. The CDR3 DNA is TGTGCCAGCAGTCCCGACAGGACTAATTCACCCCTCCACTTT. Its translation is CASSPDRTNSPLHF. The V and J genes are TRBV12-3 or TRBV12-4 and TRBJ1-6; D is possibly TRBD1 (6 bases). There are 14 residues in the CDR3. V was shortened by 5 bases and J by 6 bases, with 11 bases between the two germline ends.

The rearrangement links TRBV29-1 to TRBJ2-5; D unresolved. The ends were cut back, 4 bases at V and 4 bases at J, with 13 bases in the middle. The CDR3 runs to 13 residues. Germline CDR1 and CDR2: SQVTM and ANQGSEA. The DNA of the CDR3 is TGCAGCGTTGCCGGCGGTCTCCTAGAGACCCAGTACTTC. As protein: CSVAGGLLETQYF. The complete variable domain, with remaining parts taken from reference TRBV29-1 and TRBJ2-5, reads SAVISQKPSRDICQRGTSLTIQCQVDSQVTMMFWYRQQPGQSLTLIATANQGSEATYESGFVIDKFPISRPNLTFSTLTVSNMSPEDSSIYLCSVAGGLLETQYFGPGTRLLVL.

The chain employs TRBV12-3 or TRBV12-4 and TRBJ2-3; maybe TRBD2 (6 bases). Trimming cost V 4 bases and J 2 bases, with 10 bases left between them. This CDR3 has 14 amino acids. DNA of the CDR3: TGTGCCAGCAGTTCGGGACTTCTCACAGATACGCAGTATTTT. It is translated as CASSSGLLTDTQYF.

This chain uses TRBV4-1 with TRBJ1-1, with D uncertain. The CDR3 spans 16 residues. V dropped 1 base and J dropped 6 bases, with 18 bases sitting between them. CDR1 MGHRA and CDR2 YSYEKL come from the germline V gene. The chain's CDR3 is CASSQGLGEFLAEAFF. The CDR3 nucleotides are TGCGCCAGCAGCCAAGGGCTCGGCGAATTCCTCGCTGAAGCTTTCTTT.